Sequencing of this T cell receptor beta chain was carried out in a study of cytomegalovirus exposure and HLA in healthy donors. About the study: An earlier analysis identified 120 million or so unique TCR beta sequences in about 170 million T cells.

Study results and caveats: In an earlier analysis, productive rearrangement rates for most beta V segments clustered near 87% or 30%. The availability of immune exposure information extended only to CMV serostatus. Reportedly, a later analysis found an Asian-associated ancestry cluster had fewer N-insertions than the approximately 600-donor mean.

The germline gives CDR1 SQVTM, CDR2 ANQGSEA. V lost 7 bases and J lost 0, with 9 bases in between. This CDR3 comprises 12 residues. In this sample, this clone turned up a few times. Its matching antigen is unknown. 13 Jbeta primers and 60 Vbeta primers were used for the PCR. The table came from immunoSEQ multiplex PCR; TCRdb's copy has only in-frame clones and leaves some out. The data show 90,000 to 150,000 clones, approximately 77% seen once. The V and J genes are TRBV29-1 and TRBJ1-1; D is possibly TRBD1 (5 bases). Sequencing input: PBMCs. The TCR originated in a man aged 45-65 years in good health and CMV-seropositive. The CDR3 sequence: CSADSVNTEAFF. CDR3 bases: TGCAGCGCCGACAGCGTGAACACTGAAGCTTTCTTT.